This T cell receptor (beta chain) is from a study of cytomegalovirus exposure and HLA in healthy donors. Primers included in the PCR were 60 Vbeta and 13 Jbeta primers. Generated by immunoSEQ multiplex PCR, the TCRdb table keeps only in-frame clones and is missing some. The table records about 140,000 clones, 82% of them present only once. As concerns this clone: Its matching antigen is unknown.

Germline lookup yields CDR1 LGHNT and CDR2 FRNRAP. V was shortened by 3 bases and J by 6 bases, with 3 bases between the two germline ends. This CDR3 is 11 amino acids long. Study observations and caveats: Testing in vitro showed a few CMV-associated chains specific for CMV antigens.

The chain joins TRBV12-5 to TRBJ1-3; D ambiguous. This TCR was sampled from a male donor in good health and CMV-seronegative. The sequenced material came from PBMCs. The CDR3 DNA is TGTGCTAGTGGTTTCGTAAACACCATATATTTT. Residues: CASGFVNTIYF.